Below, one TCR beta chain is given with its context. This sample was taken from a study of brain T cells in children with intractable seizures. This CDR3 is 14 amino acids long. CDR1 SEHNR and CDR2 FQNEAQ come from the germline V gene (reference sequence). The V gene lost 3 bases and the J gene lost 4 bases, with 12 bases spanning the gap. Using immunoSEQ multiplex PCR, the repertoire was profiled, and TCRdb retains in-frame clones only, with some absent. This sample has 340,000 or so clones, with 93% found just once. As for time point: blood from clinic visit 5 months post-surgery; TSC patient then seizure free.

This TCR was recovered from a boy younger than two with tuberous sclerosis and intractable seizures. The chain uses TRBV7-9 and TRBJ1-1, with a weak D call TRBD1 (6 bases). The sequencing here drew on peripheral blood, taken approximately 5 months after surgery. The CDR3 here is CASSFDRLGTEAFF. CDR3 nucleotide sequence: TGTGCCAGCAGCTTCGACAGGCTGGGCACTGAAGCTTTCTTT. The whole variable domain, remainder taken from reference TRBV7-9 and TRBJ1-1, is DTGVSQNPRHKITKRGQNVTFRCDPISEHNRLYWYRQTLGQGPEFLTYFQNEAQLEKSRLLSDRFSAERPKGSFSTLEIQRTEQGDSAMYLCASSFDRLGTEAFFGQGTRLTVV.